This T cell receptor (beta chain) emerged from a study of blood T cell repertoires in COVID-19. Germline V gene sequence: CDR1 LNHDA, CDR2 SQIVND (reference sequence). Deletions cut 4 bases from V and 3 bases from J, with 10 bases between. The CDR3 length is 14 residues. As originally analysed: Cell counts per sample came from amplifying reference gene primers. Generated by immunoSEQ multiplex PCR, the TCRdb table keeps only in-frame clones and is missing some. D and trimming come from the DNA, and the V and J calls and clone size come from that table. The table has 45,000 to 50,000 clones, approximately 86% seen once.

The receptor comes from a man at least 80 years old in a cohort sampled during active COVID-19. Input material: peripheral blood. The chain employs TRBV19 and TRBJ2-1; D call uncertain. CDR3 residues: CASSTVRGYNEQFF. In DNA form, the CDR3 reads TGTGCCAGTAGTACGGTCCGAGGCTACAATGAGCAGTTCTTC.